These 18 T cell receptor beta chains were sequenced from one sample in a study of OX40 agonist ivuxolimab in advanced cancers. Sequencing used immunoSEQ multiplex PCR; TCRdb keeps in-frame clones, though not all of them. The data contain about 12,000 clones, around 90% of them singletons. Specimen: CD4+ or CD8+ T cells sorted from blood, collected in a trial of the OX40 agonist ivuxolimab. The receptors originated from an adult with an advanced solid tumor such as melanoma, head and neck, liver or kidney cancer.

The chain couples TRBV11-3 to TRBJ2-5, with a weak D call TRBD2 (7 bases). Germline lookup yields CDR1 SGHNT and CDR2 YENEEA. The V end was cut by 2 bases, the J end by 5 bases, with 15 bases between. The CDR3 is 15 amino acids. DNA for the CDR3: TGTGCCAGCAGCTTATGGGGGGGCCGAGCGGAGACCCAGTACTTC. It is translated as CASSLWGGRAETQYF. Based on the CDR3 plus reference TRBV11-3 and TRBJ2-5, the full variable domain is EAGVVQSPRYKIIEKKQPVAFWCNPISGHNTLYWYLQNLGQGPELLIRYENEEAVDDSQLPKDRFSAERLKGVDSTLKIQPAELGDSAVYLCASSLWGGRAETQYFGPGTRLLVL.

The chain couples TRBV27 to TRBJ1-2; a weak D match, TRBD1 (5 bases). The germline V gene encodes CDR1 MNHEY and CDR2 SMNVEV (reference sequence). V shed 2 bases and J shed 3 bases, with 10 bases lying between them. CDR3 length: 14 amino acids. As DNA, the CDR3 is TGTGCCAGCAGTTTAGGGCCGGGGGACTATGGCTACACCTTC. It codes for CASSLGPGDYGYTF.

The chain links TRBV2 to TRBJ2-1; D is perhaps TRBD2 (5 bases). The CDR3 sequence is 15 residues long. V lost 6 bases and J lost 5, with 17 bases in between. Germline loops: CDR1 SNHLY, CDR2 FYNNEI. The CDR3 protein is CASSGPRERHNEQFF. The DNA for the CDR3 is TGTGCCAGCAGCGGCCCCCGGGAAAGACACAATGAGCAGTTCTTC.

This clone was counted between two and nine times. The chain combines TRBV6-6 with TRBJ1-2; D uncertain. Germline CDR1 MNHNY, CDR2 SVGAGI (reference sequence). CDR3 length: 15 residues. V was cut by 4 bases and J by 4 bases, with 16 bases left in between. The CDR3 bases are TGTGCCAGCAGTTCGCCGAAGGGAGTCGTCTATGGCTACACCTTC. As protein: CASSSPKGVVYGYTF.

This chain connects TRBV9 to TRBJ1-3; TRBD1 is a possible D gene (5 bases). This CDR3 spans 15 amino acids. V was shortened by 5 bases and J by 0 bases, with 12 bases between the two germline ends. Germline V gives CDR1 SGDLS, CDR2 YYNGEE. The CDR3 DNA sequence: TGTGCCAGCAGTGGGGGAGTTAGCTCTGGAAACACCATATATTTT. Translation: CASSGGVSSGNTIYF.

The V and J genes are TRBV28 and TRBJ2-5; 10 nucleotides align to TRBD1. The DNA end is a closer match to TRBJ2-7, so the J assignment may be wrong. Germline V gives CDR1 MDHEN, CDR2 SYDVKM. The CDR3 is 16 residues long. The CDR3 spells CASSPLRQGAFYEQYF. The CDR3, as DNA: TGTGCCAGCAGTCCCTTAAGACAGGGGGCTTTTTACGAGCAGTACTTC.

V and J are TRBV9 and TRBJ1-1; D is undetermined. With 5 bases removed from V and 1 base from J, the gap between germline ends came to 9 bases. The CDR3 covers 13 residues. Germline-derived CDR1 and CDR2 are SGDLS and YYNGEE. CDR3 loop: CASRAPGNTEAFF. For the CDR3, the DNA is TGTGCCAGCAGAGCCCCAGGGAACACTGAAGCTTTCTTT.

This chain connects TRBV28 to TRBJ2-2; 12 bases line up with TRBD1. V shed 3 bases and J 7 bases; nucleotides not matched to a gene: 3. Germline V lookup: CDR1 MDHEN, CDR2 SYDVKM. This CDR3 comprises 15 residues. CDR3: CASSFGTGGIGELFF. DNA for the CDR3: TGTGCCAGCAGTTTTGGGACAGGGGGCATCGGGGAGCTGTTTTTT.

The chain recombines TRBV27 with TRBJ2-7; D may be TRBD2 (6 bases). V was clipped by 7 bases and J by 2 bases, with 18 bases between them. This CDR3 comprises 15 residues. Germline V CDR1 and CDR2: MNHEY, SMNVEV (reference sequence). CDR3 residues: CASTTRGGGAYEQYF. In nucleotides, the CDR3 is TGTGCCAGCACCACCCGGGGAGGCGGGGCCTACGAGCAGTACTTC.

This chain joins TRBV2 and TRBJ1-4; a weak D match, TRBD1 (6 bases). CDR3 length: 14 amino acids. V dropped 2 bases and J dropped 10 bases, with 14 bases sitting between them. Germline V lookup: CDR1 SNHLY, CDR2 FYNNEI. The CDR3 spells CASSERAGAVKLFF. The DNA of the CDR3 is TGTGCCAGCAGTGAAAGGGCAGGGGCGGTAAAACTGTTTTTT.

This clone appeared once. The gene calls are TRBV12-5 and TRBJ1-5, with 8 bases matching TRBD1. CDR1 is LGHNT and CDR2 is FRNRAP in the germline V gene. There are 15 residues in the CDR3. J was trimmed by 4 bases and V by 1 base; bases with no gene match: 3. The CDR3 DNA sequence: TGTGCTAGTGGTTTGGGGGACAGGATTAATCAGCCCCAGCATTTT. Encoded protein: CASGLGDRINQPQHF.

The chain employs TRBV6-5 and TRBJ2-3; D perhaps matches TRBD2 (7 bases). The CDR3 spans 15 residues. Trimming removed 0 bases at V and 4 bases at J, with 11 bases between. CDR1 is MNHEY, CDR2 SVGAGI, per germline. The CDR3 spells CASSYSGGGADTQYF. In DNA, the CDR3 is TGTGCCAGCAGTTACTCAGGGGGAGGGGCAGATACGCAGTATTTT.

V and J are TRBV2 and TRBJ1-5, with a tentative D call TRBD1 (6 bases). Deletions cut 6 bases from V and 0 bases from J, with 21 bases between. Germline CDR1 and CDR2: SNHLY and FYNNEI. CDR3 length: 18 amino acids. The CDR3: CASSPAVQGRYSNQPQHF. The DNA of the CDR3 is TGTGCCAGCAGCCCTGCTGTACAGGGACGGTATAGCAATCAGCCCCAGCATTTT.

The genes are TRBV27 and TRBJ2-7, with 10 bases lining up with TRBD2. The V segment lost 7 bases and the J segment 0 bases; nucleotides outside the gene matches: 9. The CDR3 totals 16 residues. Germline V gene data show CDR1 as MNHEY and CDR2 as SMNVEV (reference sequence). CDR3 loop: CASKPRLAGVSYEQYF. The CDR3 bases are TGTGCCAGCAAGCCCCGACTAGCGGGTGTCTCCTACGAGCAGTACTTC.

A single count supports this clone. CDR3 bases: TGTGCCAGCAGCCAAGATGCCAGGGTTAATGAAAAACTGTTTTTT. As protein: CASSQDARVNEKLFF. The V gene is TRBV14, the J gene TRBJ1-4; D perhaps matches TRBD1 (5 bases). The germline V gene encodes CDR1 SGHDN and CDR2 FVKESK. The CDR3 has 15 residues. V was pared by 0 bases and J by 4 bases, with 9 bases between.

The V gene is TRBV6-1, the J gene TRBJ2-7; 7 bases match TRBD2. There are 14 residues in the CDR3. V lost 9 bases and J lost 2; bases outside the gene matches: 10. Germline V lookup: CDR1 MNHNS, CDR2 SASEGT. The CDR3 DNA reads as TGTGCCAGTCTTGCGGGGGTCAGGACCTACGAGCAGTACTTC. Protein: CASLAGVRTYEQYF.

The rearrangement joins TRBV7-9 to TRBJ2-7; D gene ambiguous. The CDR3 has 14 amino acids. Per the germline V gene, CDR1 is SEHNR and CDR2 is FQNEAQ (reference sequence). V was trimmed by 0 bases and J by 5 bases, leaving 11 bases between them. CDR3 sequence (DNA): TGTGCCAGCAGCTTAGCTCCAGGTCAAGACGAGCAGTACTTC. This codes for CASSLAPGQDEQYF. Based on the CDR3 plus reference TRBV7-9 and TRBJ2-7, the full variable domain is DTGVSQNPRHKITKRGQNVTFRCDPISEHNRLYWYRQTLGQGPEFLTYFQNEAQLEKSRLLSDRFSAERPKGSFSTLEIQRTEQGDSAMYLCASSLAPGQDEQYFGPGTRLTVT.

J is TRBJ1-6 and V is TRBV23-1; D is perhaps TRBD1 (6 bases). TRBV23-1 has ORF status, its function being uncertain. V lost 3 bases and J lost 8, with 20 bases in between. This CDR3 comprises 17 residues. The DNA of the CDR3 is TGCGCCAGCAGTCAGGGACACAGTTGGGACTTGGATTCACCCCTCCACTTT. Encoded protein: CASSQGHSWDLDSPLHF.